These 7 T cell receptor beta chains came from one sample sequenced in a study of PD-L1 blockade in urothelial cancer. The time point here: pretreatment peripheral blood. Measured with immunoSEQ multiplex PCR; TCRdb has only the in-frame clones, and not every one. Of 70,000 or so clones detected, about nine tenths appear once; the ten largest clones hold roughly 4.7%. This specimen consisted of PBMCs, obtained around atezolizumab (anti-PD-L1) treatment. Receptors were obtained from a man in his 70s with urothelial cancer.

The chain joins TRBV29-1 to TRBJ2-3, with 7 nucleotides matching TRBD2. Germline V gene data show CDR1 as SQVTM and CDR2 as ANQGSEA. Germline trimming cut 7 bases from V and 8 bases from J; bases unmatched to any gene: 9. The CDR3 contains 12 residues. The CDR3, as DNA: TGCAGCGCCGCCCGGGGGGAAAGTACGCAGTATTTT. Its protein product is CSAARGESTQYF.

The V call is TRBV27, the J call TRBJ1-5; the match to TRBD1 covers 8 bases. The CDR3 sequence is 15 residues long. V trimming: 8 bases; J trimming: 0 bases; junction bases outside the gene matches: 6. The germline gives CDR1 MNHEY, CDR2 SMNVEV (reference sequence). CDR3 coding DNA: TGTGCCAGCCAGGACAGGGCGTCTAGCAATCAGCCCCAGCATTTT. Protein: CASQDRASSNQPQHF.

This clone has a handful of counts. This chain connects TRBV14 to TRBJ1-1; D ambiguous. The germline CDR1 and CDR2 sequences are SGHDN and FVKESK. This CDR3 has 14 residues. V was shortened by 0 bases and J by 7 bases, with 12 bases between the two germline ends. This CDR3 reads CASSQEQVSSEAFF. The CDR3 bases are TGTGCCAGCAGCCAAGAGCAGGTGAGCAGTGAAGCTTTCTTT. Full variable domain (rest looked up from reference TRBV14 and TRBJ1-1): EAGVTQFPSHSVIEKGQTVTLRCDPISGHDNLYWYRRVMGKEIKFLLHFVKESKQDESGMPNNRFLAERTGGTYSTLKVQPAELEDSGVYFCASSQEQVSSEAFFGQGTRLTVV.

The rearrangement links TRBV27 to TRBJ2-7; D might be TRBD1 (6 bases). V shed 1 base and J shed 2 bases, with 9 bases lying between them. This CDR3 is 14 amino acids long. Looked up from germline, CDR1 is MNHEY and CDR2 is SMNVEV (reference sequence). The CDR3 here is CASSLYPGAYEQYF. CDR3 coding DNA: TGTGCCAGCAGTTTATATCCAGGGGCCTACGAGCAGTACTTC.

The genes are TRBV5-4 and TRBJ2-7; D is undetermined. CDR3 length equals 15 residues. Germline V gene data show CDR1 as SGHNT and CDR2 as YYREEE (reference sequence). Trimming cost V 0 bases and J 3 bases, with 13 bases left between them. CDR3 residues: CASSLAGRISYEQYF. The CDR3 bases are TGTGCCAGCAGCTTGGCGGGTCGAATTAGCTACGAGCAGTACTTC. The entire variable domain, with the rest obtained from reference TRBV5-4 and TRBJ2-7, is as follows: ETGVTQSPTHLIKTRGQQVTLRCSSQSGHNTVSWYQQALGQGPQFIFQYYREEENGRGNFPPRFSGLQFPNYSSELNVNALELDDSALYLCASSLAGRISYEQYFGPGTRLTVT.

The CDR3 loop is CASSFFGGLGGNQPQHF. CDR3 sequence (DNA): TGTGCCAGCAGTTTCTTCGGGGGTTTAGGGGGCAATCAGCCCCAGCATTTT. This sequence joins TRBV28 and TRBJ1-5; D possibly corresponds to TRBD1 (5 bases). The CDR3 has 17 residues. Germline-derived CDR1 and CDR2 are MDHEN and SYDVKM. The V end lost 3 bases, the J end lost 2 bases, and 17 bases lay between the germline ends.

CDR3 amino acids: CASSPGMGLSGRGWEETQYF. The CDR3, as DNA: TGCGCCAGCAGCCCTGGCATGGGGTTATCGGGCCGCGGATGGGAGGAGACCCAGTACTTC. This sequence joins TRBV5-1 and TRBJ2-5; tentatively, D is TRBD2 (5 bases). This CDR3 is 20 amino acids long. Germline CDR1 reads SGHRS; CDR2 reads YFSETQ. Trimming shortened V by 4 bases and J by 5 bases, and 33 bases separated the two germline ends.